What follows are 15 T cell receptor beta chains derived from one specimen sequenced in a study of blood T cell repertoires in COVID-19. Here immunoSEQ multiplex PCR was the method, and the copy in TCRdb shows in-frame clones only, minus some. The table records 400,000 or so clones, 90% of them present only once. What was sequenced was PBMCs or T cells enriched from blood (not recorded which). Every receptor here comes from a man younger than 35 who had recovered from COVID-19.

The V call is TRBV5-1, the J call TRBJ2-1, with 8 positions matching TRBD2. The CDR3 has 15 amino acids. Germline CDR1 SGHRS, CDR2 YFSETQ. The V and J ends lost 5 bases and 6 bases, in that order; junction bases with no gene match: 10. In DNA form, the CDR3 reads TGCGCCAGCAGTTCCAGCGGGGGTTCGGGCAATGAGCAGTTCTTC. This sequence encodes CASSSSGGSGNEQFF.

The chain employs TRBV2 and TRBJ2-5; 7 bases fit TRBD2. The V gene's germline CDR1 is SNHLY and CDR2 FYNNEI. This CDR3 is 17 amino acids long. Losses at the gene ends were 1 base for V and 3 bases for J; bases not matched to a gene: 11. As DNA, the CDR3 is TGTGCCAGCAGTGAAGTGCGTCCGGGTCTAGCGGAAGAGACCCAGTACTTC. Translated, it gives CASSEVRPGLAEETQYF.

This chain joins TRBV5-1 and TRBJ2-1, with TRBD2 matching 14 bases. The CDR3 totals 16 residues. Germline V gene lookup returns CDR1 SGHRS and CDR2 YFSETQ. Trimming at V came to 3 bases and at J to 5 bases, leaving 4 bases not matched to a gene. CDR3 loop: CASSWGTSGSHNEQFF. CDR3 nucleotide sequence: TGCGCCAGCAGCTGGGGGACTAGCGGGAGCCACAATGAGCAGTTCTTC.

The V and J genes are TRBV6-1 and TRBJ1-2, with a weak D call TRBD1 (5 bases). Per germline, CDR1 MNHNS and CDR2 SASEGT. The CDR3 totals 12 residues. V lost 3 bases and J 4 bases, leaving 6 bases between the germline ends. The CDR3 region is CASSEGLYGYTF. CDR3 sequence (DNA): TGTGCCAGCAGTGAGGGGCTCTATGGCTACACCTTC.

The chain uses TRBV6-5 and TRBJ1-2; D not resolved. Per the germline V gene, CDR1 is MNHEY and CDR2 is SVGAGI. The CDR3 is 11 residues long. Trimming pared 5 bases from V and 10 bases from J, leaving 11 bases between. The CDR3 sequence is CASSINSFYTF. The CDR3 DNA reads as TGTGCCAGCAGTATTAACAGTTTCTACACCTTC.

The DNA of the CDR3 is TGTGCCAGCACCCGAACGGGGGGTATTGAAAAACTGTTTTTT. Its protein is CASTRTGGIEKLFF. The V gene is TRBV28, the J gene TRBJ1-4, with TRBD1 as a possible D gene (5 bases). The V end lost 7 bases, the J end lost 7 bases, and 16 bases lay between the germline ends. Looked up from germline, CDR1 is MDHEN and CDR2 is SYDVKM. The CDR3 has 14 residues. The variable domain in full, completed from reference TRBV28 and TRBJ1-4, reads DVKVTQSSRYLVKRTGEKVFLECVQDMDHENMFWYRQDPGLGLRLIYFSYDVKMKEKGDIPEGYSVSREKKERFSLILESASTNQTSMYLCASTRTGGIEKLFFGSGTQLSVL.

The chain uses TRBV7-3 and TRBJ2-1, with D unresolved. The CDR3 totals 16 residues. V gave up 2 bases and J gave up 4 bases, with 15 bases separating them. CDR1 is SGHTA and CDR2 is FQGTGA in the germline V gene. The CDR3 is CASSLGPAVDYNEQFF. CDR3 DNA: TGTGCCAGCAGCTTAGGTCCCGCGGTCGATTACAATGAGCAGTTCTTC.

The chain employs TRBV5-1 and TRBJ1-2; 10 nucleotides agree with TRBD1. Germline CDR1 and CDR2: SGHRS and YFSETQ. This CDR3 is 15 amino acids long. V dropped 4 bases and J dropped 4; count of bases not matched to a gene: 7. The chain's CDR3 is CASSAGTGVSYGYTF. The CDR3 DNA is TGCGCCAGCAGCGCCGGGACAGGGGTTTCCTATGGCTACACCTTC.

The chain has TRBV29-1 and TRBJ1-2; TRBD1 might be the D (6 bases). This CDR3 comprises 14 residues. V gave up 7 bases and J gave up 5 bases, with 20 bases separating them. The germline gives CDR1 SQVTM, CDR2 ANQGSEA. CDR3 coding DNA: TGCAGCGCCGACGGAGGACAGTCCTTATATGGCTACACCTTC. Translated, it gives CSADGGQSLYGYTF.

The V and J genes are TRBV28 and TRBJ1-2; 8 nucleotides line up with TRBD1. CDR3 length: 14 residues. The V segment lost 3 bases and the J segment 4 bases; nucleotides outside the gene matches: 4. Germline CDR1 reads MDHEN; CDR2 reads SYDVKM. CDR3: CASSLDRVGYGYTF. The CDR3 bases are TGTGCCAGCAGTTTGGACAGGGTGGGCTATGGCTACACCTTC.

This clone was observed many times. V and J are TRBV27 and TRBJ2-7, with 8 bases fitting TRBD1. With 5 bases clipped from V and 3 bases from J, the junction kept 6 bases outside the gene matches. CDR3 length: 14 amino acids. The germline gives CDR1 MNHEY, CDR2 SMNVEV (reference sequence). CDR3 bases: TGTGCCAGCAGTACCGGGACAGGATTCTACGAGCAGTACTTC. Amino acid sequence: CASSTGTGFYEQYF.

The chain couples TRBV12-3 or TRBV12-4 to TRBJ2-1; unclear D gene. This CDR3 contains 10 residues. V was clipped by 8 bases and J by 9 bases, with 8 bases between them. The CDR3 region has the DNA TGTGCCAGCGGAGAACGTGAGCAGTTCTTC. Its translation: CASGEREQFF.

This clone has more than one count but fewer than ten. The chain couples TRBV11-3 to TRBJ2-1; 8 bases agree with TRBD2. V shed 1 base, J shed 0 bases, and the junction held 5 bases outside the gene matches. This CDR3 comprises 17 residues. Germline V CDR1 and CDR2: SGHNT, YENEEA. The chain's CDR3 is CASSLGVAGRSYNEQFF. The CDR3 nucleotides are TGTGCCAGCAGCTTAGGGGTAGCGGGACGCTCCTACAATGAGCAGTTCTTC.

This sequence joins TRBV29-1 and TRBJ1-2; D gene ambiguous. Germline assignment: CDR1 SQVTM and CDR2 ANQGSEA. This CDR3 is 11 amino acids long. V gave up 4 bases and J gave up 3 bases, with 6 bases separating them. DNA for the CDR3: TGCAGCGTTGGAGTGGACTATGGCTACACCTTC. Its translation: CSVGVDYGYTF.

This chain joins TRBV3-1 (or the pseudogene TRBV3-2) and TRBJ1-3; 11 bases align to TRBD1. CDR1 and CDR2 (germline): LGHDT, YNNKEL (reference sequence). With V trimmed by 4 bases and J by 5 bases, 7 bases remained unmatched. This CDR3 comprises 16 residues. CDR3 nucleotide sequence: TGTGCCAGCAGCCCGCCCGGGACAGGGGGGAGAAACACCATATATTTT. Translation gives CASSPPGTGGRNTIYF.